Below, 27 T cell receptor beta chains from the same sample are listed, as sequenced in a study of Ad26.COV2.S vaccination and SARS-CoV-2 variants (dated by TCRdb to the early 2020s). Libraries were built with the immunoSEQ multiplex PCR assay. Drawn from immuneACCESS, this table holds only the in-frame rearrangements with V and J called that TCRdb kept. Clones are partly lost; checked studies trace under half to an unresolved V gene and leave the rest unexplained. This sample is represented by roughly 150,000 clones; roughly 85% of them were singletons. 4.5% to 6% of the sample is taken by the ten largest. Per the publication, the time point label means: individuals recovered from natural SARS-CoV-2 infection. The sample was peripheral blood, taken after recovery from COVID-19. All receptors come from a human donor who had recovered from COVID-19.

This sequence joins TRBV7-2 and TRBJ2-7, with D perhaps matching TRBD1 (6 bases). With 5 bases removed from V and 5 bases from J, the gap between germline ends came to 22 bases. The germline V gene has CDR1 SGHTA and CDR2 FQGNSA. The CDR3 sequence is 16 residues long. CDR3 sequence (DNA): TGTGCCAGCAGCGAGGATCTTTGGGGGCCCTTGGACGAGCAGTACTTC. It encodes CASSEDLWGPLDEQYF.

This chain joins TRBV5-6 and TRBJ2-7, with D possibly matching TRBD2 (5 bases). This CDR3 comprises 15 residues. V was shortened by 8 bases and J by 4 bases, with 22 bases between the two germline ends. Germline CDR1 and CDR2: SGHDT and YYEEEE. The CDR3 coding sequence is TGTGCCAGTAGAGATGGCGGGCTTGGGATTTACGAGCAGTACTTC. Translating gives CASRDGGLGIYEQYF.

The chain couples TRBV20-1 to TRBJ2-3; a weak D match, TRBD1 (7 bases). Germline V gene sequence: CDR1 DFQATT, CDR2 SNEGSKA (reference sequence). The CDR3 is 16 residues long. The V and J ends lost 3 bases and 0 bases respectively, with 16 bases between them. CDR3 in amino acids: CSASIGGTVSTDTQYF. The CDR3 bases are TGCAGTGCTAGTATTGGGGGGACAGTTAGCACAGATACGCAGTATTTT.

V and J are TRBV7-9 and TRBJ2-7; weak D call: TRBD1 (6 bases). V was shortened by 1 base and J by 5 bases, with 6 bases between the two germline ends. Germline V gene lookup returns CDR1 SEHNR and CDR2 FQNEAQ (reference sequence). CDR3 size: 12 residues. The CDR3, as DNA: TGTGCCAGCAGCTTAGAGGGGGACGAGCAGTACTTC. It specifies CASSLEGDEQYF. The complete variable domain, with remaining parts taken from reference TRBV7-9 and TRBJ2-7, reads DTGVSQNPRHKITKRGQNVTFRCDPISEHNRLYWYRQTLGQGPEFLTYFQNEAQLEKSRLLSDRFSAERPKGSFSTLEIQRTEQGDSAMYLCASSLEGDEQYFGPGTRLTVT.

In its sample, this clone was seen once. The rearrangement joins TRBV7-2 to TRBJ2-5; D is possibly TRBD1 (6 bases). Deletions cut 3 bases from V and 1 base from J, with 21 bases between. The germline V gene has CDR1 SGHTA and CDR2 FQGNSA. CDR3 length equals 18 residues. The CDR3 sequence is CASSFRDTAPATQETQYF. The DNA for the CDR3 is TGTGCCAGCAGCTTCCGGGACACCGCCCCGGCAACCCAAGAGACCCAGTACTTC.

This rearrangement joins TRBV7-9 to TRBJ2-7, with D unresolved. The CDR3 contains 16 residues. CDR1 is SEHNR and CDR2 is FQNEAQ in the germline V gene (reference sequence). Trimming pared 2 bases from V and 1 base from J, leaving 15 bases between. The CDR3 nucleotides are TGTGCCAGCAGCTTAAACAGAAGAAGCATATCCTACGAGCAGTACTTC. Translated, it gives CASSLNRRSISYEQYF.

The chain joins TRBV12-3 or TRBV12-4 to TRBJ2-7, with a weak D call TRBD1 (6 bases). Trimming cost V 5 bases and J 7 bases, with 9 bases left between them. CDR3 size: 11 residues. CDR3: CASSKDSEQYF. The CDR3 nucleotides are TGTGCCAGCAGTAAGGACAGTGAGCAGTACTTC.

This clone was counted a few times. The V gene is TRBV2, the J gene TRBJ2-3; D ambiguous. The CDR3 spans 15 residues. The germline V gene has CDR1 SNHLY and CDR2 FYNNEI. Trimming cost V 3 bases and J 2 bases, with 12 bases left between them. For the CDR3, the DNA is TGTGCCAGCAGTGAGGCCAGTGGGGTCACAGATACGCAGTATTTT. This gives the protein CASSEASGVTDTQYF.

This clone was observed a single time. The chain combines TRBV7-9 with TRBJ1-1; D not certain. The CDR3 totals 12 residues. Per the germline V gene, CDR1 is SEHNR and CDR2 is FQNEAQ (reference sequence). V dropped 3 bases and J dropped 8 bases, with 10 bases sitting between them. CDR3 in amino acids: CASSFMSQEAFF. CDR3 nucleotides: TGTGCCAGCAGCTTCATGTCGCAAGAAGCTTTCTTT.

The genes are TRBV6-2 or TRBV6-3 and TRBJ1-2; 9 bases fit TRBD1. V lost 5 bases to trimming and J lost 8 bases; unmatched junction nucleotides: 15. The CDR3 consists of 16 residues. Germline V CDR1 and CDR2: MNHEY, SVGEGT. The CDR3 region is CASSQPGTGKDRGYTF. The CDR3 DNA sequence: TGTGCCAGCAGTCAACCCGGGACAGGGAAAGACCGGGGCTACACCTTC.

The chain carries TRBV24-1 and TRBJ2-5; no clear D. CDR1 and CDR2 from the germline V gene are KGHDR and SFDVKD. The CDR3 is 15 amino acids. Trimming left V 4 bases short and J 4 bases short, with 15 bases between. This CDR3 is CATSDRTEVAETQYF. The DNA for the CDR3 is TGTGCCACCAGTGACCGAACTGAGGTGGCAGAGACCCAGTACTTC.

The genes are TRBV7-9 and TRBJ1-1; no reliable D call. In germline, CDR1 is SEHNR, CDR2 FQNEAQ (reference sequence). Trimming removed 5 bases at V and 2 bases at J, with 18 bases between. The CDR3 extends over 16 amino acids. The CDR3 sequence is CASSDAGRLSNTEAFF. DNA for the CDR3: TGTGCCAGCAGCGACGCTGGGAGGCTTAGTAACACTGAAGCTTTCTTT. The variable domain in full, completed from reference TRBV7-9 and TRBJ1-1, reads DTGVSQNPRHKITKRGQNVTFRCDPISEHNRLYWYRQTLGQGPEFLTYFQNEAQLEKSRLLSDRFSAERPKGSFSTLEIQRTEQGDSAMYLCASSDAGRLSNTEAFFGQGTRLTVV.

The gene calls are TRBV6-5 and TRBJ2-4; the D gene is possibly TRBD2 (5 bases). Trimming left V 6 bases short and J 3 bases short, with 15 bases between. Per germline, CDR1 MNHEY and CDR2 SVGAGI. The CDR3 extends over 15 amino acids. CDR3 in amino acids: CASRSGLYIKNIQYF. CDR3 nucleotides: TGTGCCAGCAGGAGCGGCCTATACATCAAAAACATTCAGTACTTC.

The J gene is TRBJ2-7, the V gene TRBV7-9; the match to TRBD1 covers 7 bases. The CDR3 extends over 13 amino acids. CDR1 is SEHNR and CDR2 is FQNEAQ in the germline V gene (reference sequence). J lost 3 bases, V lost 5 bases, and 4 bases had no gene match. Here the CDR3 DNA reads TGTGCCAGCAGCGTGGGACAGAGCTACGAGCAGTACTTC. Translating it yields CASSVGQSYEQYF.

The chain employs TRBV5-4 and TRBJ2-2; no definite D call. Germline V lookup: CDR1 SGHNT, CDR2 YYREEE (reference sequence). This CDR3 has 13 amino acids. Trimming removed 5 bases at V and 1 base at J, with 6 bases between. CDR3 DNA: TGTGCCAGCAGATTGATGAACACCGGGGAGCTGTTTTTT. Its protein is CASRLMNTGELFF.

The chain is built from TRBV7-9 and TRBJ1-3; perhaps TRBD1 as D (5 bases). Trimming removed 5 bases at V and 3 bases at J, with 14 bases between. From germline, CDR1 is SEHNR and CDR2 FQNEAQ (reference sequence). The CDR3 spans 15 residues. The CDR3: CASSPRSRDGNTIYF. CDR3 nucleotides: TGTGCCAGCAGCCCTCGTTCCAGGGATGGAAACACCATATATTTT.

The J gene is TRBJ2-7, the V gene TRBV11-2, with no clear D. The CDR3 spans 12 residues. Trimming left V 8 bases short and J 2 bases short, with 10 bases between. CDR1 SGHAT and CDR2 FQNNGV come from the germline V gene. CDR3 coding DNA: TGTGCCAGCTCGACCACGCCCTACGAGCAGTACTTC. Its protein product is CASSTTPYEQYF. The variable domain in full, completed from reference TRBV11-2 and TRBJ2-7, reads EAGVAQSPRYKIIEKRQSVAFWCNPISGHATLYWYQQILGQGPKLLIQFQNNGVVDDSQLPKDRFSAERLKGVDSTLKIQPAKLEDSAVYLCASSTTPYEQYFGPGTRLTVT.

The chain carries TRBV5-8 and TRBJ2-3; no firm D call. Looked up from germline, CDR1 is SGHTS and CDR2 is YDEGEE. This CDR3 has 15 amino acids. Trimming shortened V by 0 bases and J by 5 bases, and 13 bases separated the two germline ends. This chain's CDR3 is CASSLESSPIDTQYF. The CDR3 region has the DNA TGTGCCAGCAGCTTGGAGTCTTCCCCTATAGATACGCAGTATTTT.

The chain couples TRBV11-2 to TRBJ2-3, with 8 positions matching TRBD1. The V gene end was trimmed by 2 bases and the J gene end by 5 bases; junction bases not matched to a gene: 12. Germline values: CDR1 SGHAT, CDR2 FQNNGV. The CDR3 spans 17 residues. Here the CDR3 DNA reads TGTGCCAGCAGCTTACGTCTCGGGCAGGGGGCGCGAGATACGCAGTATTTT. Encoded protein: CASSLRLGQGARDTQYF. The full variable domain, its missing parts supplied by reference TRBV11-2 and TRBJ2-3, is EAGVAQSPRYKIIEKRQSVAFWCNPISGHATLYWYQQILGQGPKLLIQFQNNGVVDDSQLPKDRFSAERLKGVDSTLKIQPAKLEDSAVYLCASSLRLGQGARDTQYFGPGTRLTVL.

This clone was recorded once. V gene TRBV7-8 combines with J gene TRBJ1-1; D is undetermined. CDR1 and CDR2 from the germline V gene are SGHVS and FQNEAQ. The CDR3 is 15 residues long. Trimming left V 0 bases short and J 5 bases short, with 13 bases between. The CDR3 sequence is CASSLALAGWTEAFF. DNA of the CDR3: TGTGCCAGCAGCTTAGCTCTTGCAGGATGGACTGAAGCTTTCTTT.

The rearrangement joins TRBV6-2 or TRBV6-3 to TRBJ1-5, with 7 bases fitting TRBD1. The J segment lost 1 base and the V segment lost 5 bases, leaving 11 bases of the junction unmatched. CDR3 length equals 17 residues. The germline V gene encodes CDR1 MNHEY and CDR2 SVGEGT. Here the CDR3 DNA reads TGTGCCAGCAGTCGGGCGGCAGGGGGGACGAGCAATCAGCCCCAGCATTTT. Its protein is CASSRAAGGTSNQPQHF.

This chain joins TRBV3-1 (or the pseudogene TRBV3-2) and TRBJ2-7; D gene unclear. The CDR3 is 15 amino acids. Germline lookup yields CDR1 LGHDT and CDR2 YNNKEL (reference sequence). The V gene lost 1 base and the J gene lost 4 bases, with 14 bases spanning the gap. This CDR3 is CASSQGSSGVYEQYF. As DNA, the CDR3 is TGTGCCAGCAGCCAAGGTTCTTCGGGCGTTTACGAGCAGTACTTC.

The chain has TRBV7-8 and TRBJ2-2; 7 nucleotides align to TRBD2. V gave up 10 bases and J gave up 4 bases; unmatched junction bases: 12. The germline gives CDR1 SGHVS, CDR2 FQNEAQ. The CDR3 is 15 residues long. CDR3: CATSEWGGTTGELFF. The CDR3 DNA follows: TGTGCCACTTCAGAGTGGGGGGGGACCACCGGGGAGCTGTTTTTT.

This rearrangement joins TRBV18 to TRBJ2-7; 8 bases are a match to TRBD2. The V gene's germline CDR1 is KGHSH and CDR2 LQKENI. The CDR3 has 14 amino acids. V shed 3 bases and J 3 bases; nucleotides not matched to a gene: 4. This chain's CDR3 is CASSPGTSLYEQYF. The CDR3 DNA sequence: TGTGCCAGCTCACCCGGGACTAGTCTCTACGAGCAGTACTTC.

V and J are TRBV6-1 and TRBJ2-5, with 9 bases that match TRBD1. This CDR3 comprises 16 residues. CDR1 and CDR2 from the germline V gene are MNHNS and SASEGT. V lost 4 bases, J lost 5 bases, and 11 bases stayed unmatched. The CDR3 here is CASSAPTGGGVETQYF. The CDR3 nucleotides read TGTGCCAGCAGTGCGCCGACAGGGGGGGGTGTTGAGACCCAGTACTTC.

The chain links TRBV24-1 to TRBJ2-6, with TRBD1 matching 8 bases. Unmatched junction bases numbered 7, after V lost 4 bases and J lost 0 bases. Germline loops: CDR1 KGHDR, CDR2 SFDVKD. The CDR3 is made up of 18 amino acids. The CDR3 DNA reads as TGTGCCACCAGTGACAGACAGGGGCGCGACTCTGGGGCCAACGTCCTGACTTTC. This gives the protein CATSDRQGRDSGANVLTF.

This chain uses TRBV7-6 with TRBJ2-7; D is uncertain. Trimming took 5 bases from V and 0 from J, leaving 8 bases between them. Per germline, CDR1 SGHVS and CDR2 FNYEAQ. The CDR3 sequence is 13 residues long. The CDR3 bases are TGTGCCAGCAGCCCGTCAAACTCCTACGAGCAGTACTTC. Translated: CASSPSNSYEQYF.